The 24 T cell receptor beta chains given below trace back to one sample, sequenced in a study of T cells in Graves' hyperthyroidism and ophthalmopathy (dated 2019 in TCRdb). The library was made by multiplex PCR. Reads for this sample came from an Illumina HiSeq 2000. The TCR beta CDR3 regions were amplified from the RNA transcripts. A first-round RT-PCR of the TCR CDR3 used the HTBI primer set with the Qiagen OneStep RT-PCR kit. TCRdb itself trimmed the public reads at Q25 with fastp, ran MiXCR and retained productive beta chains. Merged by CDR3 protein, the rows form single entries marked with the most common genes and DNA. A total of roughly 350,000 distinct CDR3 sequences appear in this sample, around 15% of them only once. The top ten constitute around a fifth of the sample. The specimen was blood. These receptors were obtained from a woman between 25 and 40 years old with Graves' ophthalmopathy.

This clonotype was seen at least ten times. The chain has TRBV6-1 and TRBJ2-1; 10 bases fit TRBD2. CDR3 length equals 16 residues. With V trimmed by 8 bases and J by 5 bases, 12 bases remained unmatched. Germline V gene data show CDR1 as MNHNS and CDR2 as SASEGT. The DNA of the CDR3 is TGTGCCAGCTCGGGTCTAGCGGGGGAGGACCACAATGAGCAGTTCTTC. Encoded protein: CASSGLAGEDHNEQFF.

With respect to this clonotype: Being one base from a much bigger clone, this may be a read error. This chain connects TRBV28 to TRBJ1-3; no firm D call. This CDR3 is 16 amino acids long. Per germline, CDR1 MDHEN and CDR2 SYDVKM. The V end lost 3 bases, the J end lost 3 bases, and 15 bases lay between the germline ends. This CDR3 is CASSFPTVSVGNTIYF. The CDR3 nucleotides read TGTGCCAGCAGTTTCCCGACGGTGTCCGTTGGAAACACCATATATTTT.

This clonotype has ten or more counts. The gene calls are TRBV7-9 and TRBJ1-6, with a tentative D call TRBD1 (5 bases). The CDR3 has 15 residues. CDR1 is SEHNR and CDR2 is FQNEAQ in the germline V gene (reference sequence). The germline V and J ends were trimmed by 6 bases and 3 bases, with 12 bases remaining between them. The CDR3 nucleotides are TGTGCCAGCAGTTCCTCAGGGAACTATAATTCACCCCTCCACTTT. The encoded protein is CASSSSGNYNSPLHF.

This clonotype has more than one count but fewer than ten. The CDR3, as DNA: TGTGCCAGCAGCGTCTCAGCGGGGTCCAACACCGGGGAGCTGTTTTTT. Amino acids: CASSVSAGSNTGELFF. The chain has TRBV9 and TRBJ2-2; TRBD2 agrees at 7 bases. The CDR3 is 16 residues long. Germline loops: CDR1 SGDLS, CDR2 YYNGEE. Losses at the gene ends were 2 bases for V and 2 bases for J; bases not matched to a gene: 6.

This clonotype occurred many times. V is TRBV12-3 or TRBV12-4 and J is TRBJ2-1, with D possibly called TRBD1 or TRBD2 (5 bases each). This CDR3 region has 16 residues. V lost 7 bases, J lost 5 bases, and 21 bases lay in between. The CDR3 DNA follows: TGTGCCAGCAAAAAACCCGGGACCGAACACCACAATGAGCAGTTCTTC. As protein: CASKKPGTEHHNEQFF.

This clonotype was counted many times. The chain joins TRBV12-3 or TRBV12-4 to TRBJ2-1; no firm D call. The CDR3 is 11 residues long. Between the trimmed V and J ends, which lost 2 bases and 7 bases, there was a span of 3 bases. The CDR3 DNA is TGTGCCAGCAGTTTACAAAATGAGCAGTTCTTC. It encodes CASSLQNEQFF.

This clonotype was counted many times. CDR3 amino acids: CASSLIAGASYEQYF. The CDR3 DNA reads TGTGCCAGCAGTCTAATAGCGGGGGCCTCCTACGAGCAGTACTTC. V and J are TRBV6-1 and TRBJ2-7, with 9 bases aligning to TRBD2. V gave up 5 bases and J gave up 0 bases; unmatched junction bases: 5. The CDR3 sequence is 15 residues long. Germline V CDR1 and CDR2: MNHNS, SASEGT.

The table lists this clonotype with many counts. CDR3 sequence: CATSRATGRTDTQYF. In DNA form, the CDR3 reads TGTGCCACCAGCAGAGCGACAGGGCGCACAGATACGCAGTATTTT. This chain links TRBV15 with TRBJ2-3; 7 bases match TRBD1. Germline V lookup: CDR1 LNHNV, CDR2 YYDKDF (reference sequence). The CDR3 has 15 residues. Unmatched junction bases numbered 2, after V lost 1 base and J lost 1 base.

This clonotype has ten or more counts. This chain connects TRBV3-1 to TRBJ2-1; 8 positions agree with TRBD2. The length of the CDR3 is 15 residues. The V segment lost 3 bases and the J segment 2 bases; nucleotides outside the gene matches: 3. The germline V gene has CDR1 LGHDT and CDR2 YNNKEL (reference sequence). The CDR3 loop reads CASSQTSETYNEQFF. The CDR3, as DNA: TGTGCCAGCAGCCAGACTAGCGAAACCTACAATGAGCAGTTCTTC.

In regard to this clonotype: This sequence may be a read error, since a much larger clone differs from it by one base. The chain combines TRBV6-1 with TRBJ2-7; TRBD2 matches at 8 bases. Germline V gene lookup returns CDR1 MNHNS and CDR2 SASEGT. The CDR3 spans 15 residues. V dropped 3 bases and J dropped 7; count of bases not matched to a gene: 11. CDR3 amino acids: CASSESSGGSREQYF. The DNA for the CDR3 is TGTGCCAGCAGTGAGTCGTCGGGGGGGTCAAGGGAGCAGTACTTC.

This clonotype was seen at least ten times. V and J are TRBV3-1 and TRBJ1-6, with TRBD1 as a possible D gene (6 bases). Germline V lookup: CDR1 LGHDT, CDR2 YNNKEL (reference sequence). Trimming took 1 base from V and 6 from J, leaving 13 bases between them. This CDR3 has 16 amino acids. In DNA form, the CDR3 reads TGTGCCAGCAGCCAAGCGAGGGGGGTCGGTAATTCACCCCTCCACTTT. Residues: CASSQARGVGNSPLHF.

At least ten counts were recorded for this clonotype. The rearrangement uses TRBV20-1 and TRBJ1-5; D gene uncertain. The CDR3 has 14 amino acids. V was clipped by 1 base and J by 6 bases, with 13 bases between them. In germline, CDR1 is DFQATT, CDR2 SNEGSKA (reference sequence). Here the CDR3 reads CSARVGEVSQPQHF. CDR3 bases: TGCAGTGCTAGAGTTGGGGAGGTTAGTCAGCCCCAGCATTTT.

This clonotype was counted ten times or more. This chain connects TRBV5-4 to TRBJ2-1; no reliable D call. Trimming pared 0 bases from V and 8 bases from J, leaving 9 bases between. CDR1 is SGHNT and CDR2 is YYREEE in the germline V gene (reference sequence). The CDR3 length is 13 residues. CDR3 DNA: TGTGCCAGCAGCTTGGGGGCCAGCGATGAGCAGTTCTTC. Its protein is CASSLGASDEQFF.

This clonotype has ten or more counts. This chain joins TRBV12-3 or TRBV12-4 and TRBJ1-6; 7 bases map to TRBD1. V gave up 5 bases and J gave up 2 bases; unmatched junction bases: 3. The CDR3 has 15 residues. CDR3 DNA: TGTGCCAGCAGTACCGGACAGGCCTATAATTCACCCCTCCACTTT. The encoded protein is CASSTGQAYNSPLHF.

This clonotype was seen ten or more times. The DNA for the CDR3 is TGCAGTGCTAGTACTTCATATGGCTACACCTTC. Protein product: CSASTSYGYTF. V and J are TRBV20-1 and TRBJ1-2; D call uncertain. Trimming pared 3 bases from V and 5 bases from J, leaving 7 bases between. Germline V gene data show CDR1 as DFQATT and CDR2 as SNEGSKA (reference sequence). The CDR3 covers 11 residues.

This clonotype was counted ten times or more. This chain links TRBV15 with TRBJ1-3; 7 bases are shared with TRBD1. The V gene's germline CDR1 is LNHNV and CDR2 YYDKDF (reference sequence). Trimming cost V 0 bases and J 4 bases; bases outside gene matches: 9. The length of the CDR3 is 17 residues. In nucleotides, the CDR3 is TGTGCCACCAGCAGAGACCGCCGGGACAGCGGAGGAAACACCATATATTTT. Residues: CATSRDRRDSGGNTIYF.

This clonotype has a count of ten or more. The chain uses TRBV20-1 and TRBJ2-5; the D is unclear. V was clipped by 0 bases and J by 2 bases, with 13 bases between them. Germline V gives CDR1 DFQATT, CDR2 SNEGSKA (reference sequence). This CDR3 has 15 residues. The CDR3 region has the DNA TGCAGTGCTAGAGATCCGGAACGGGCACAAGAGACCCAGTACTTC. Amino acids: CSARDPERAQETQYF.

For this clonotype: This could be a read error, since a much larger clone is one nucleotide away. This chain uses TRBV12-3 or TRBV12-4 with TRBJ1-1, with unresolved D. Trimming took 4 bases from V and 4 from J, leaving 7 bases between them. The CDR3 runs 12 residues. In DNA form, the CDR3 reads TGTGCCAGCAGTTGGGTGGGCACTGAAGCTTTCTTT. Amino acids: CASSWVGTEAFF.

This clonotype was detected ten times or more. The chain recombines TRBV5-1 with TRBJ1-5; D is perhaps TRBD1 (6 bases). The CDR3 consists of 15 residues. V lost 4 bases, J lost 1 base, and 12 bases lay in between. Germline values: CDR1 SGHRS, CDR2 YFSETQ. CDR3 sequence reads: CASSPGDTSNQPQHF. As DNA, the CDR3 is TGCGCCAGCAGCCCGGGGGACACGAGCAATCAGCCCCAGCATTTT.

This clonotype was seen repeatedly, ten times or more. This chain links TRBV29-1 with TRBJ2-5; D is possibly TRBD1 or TRBD2 (5 bases each). The CDR3 has 14 residues. Looked up from germline, CDR1 is SQVTM and CDR2 is ANQGSEA. Trimming removed 2 bases at V and 5 bases at J, with 15 bases between. The CDR3 DNA sequence: TGCAGCGTTGAATATCCGGGGCTGCGGGAGACCCAGTACTTC. It yields the protein CSVEYPGLRETQYF.

The table lists this clonotype with many counts. The J gene is TRBJ1-6, the V gene TRBV28, with D hard to call. Germline V gene lookup returns CDR1 MDHEN and CDR2 SYDVKM. This CDR3 has 12 amino acids. Trimming stripped 0 bases from V and 9 bases from J, with 3 bases between. CDR3 in amino acids: CASSLWGSPLHF. CDR3 DNA: TGTGCCAGCAGTTTATGGGGTTCACCCCTCCACTTT.

This clonotype was detected a few times. This may be a read error, as it is one base from a much larger clone. The chain couples TRBV6-1 to TRBJ2-2, with D maybe TRBD2 (6 bases). Germline assignment: CDR1 MNHNS and CDR2 SASEGT. The CDR3 has 14 amino acids. The CDR3: CASPGTANTGELSF. As DNA, the CDR3 is TGTGCCAGCCCCGGGACTGCCAACACCGGGGAGCTGTCTTTT.

Worth noting for this clonotype: This is likely a read error, given that the CDR3 carries no conserved phenylalanine or tryptophan at its end. The genes are TRBV15 and TRBJ2-7; TRBD1 matches 10 bases. The CDR3 has 13 residues. Losses at the gene ends were 6 bases for V and 6 bases for J; bases not matched to a gene: 5. The germline CDR1 and CDR2 sequences are LNHNV and YYDKDF (reference sequence). CDR3 DNA: TGTGCCACCAGTAGGGACAGGGGATCCGAGCAGTACCTC. Its translation is CATSRDRGSEQYL.

This clonotype came up a few times. The CDR3 region has the DNA TGTGCCAGCAGTACAATGACAGTAGGAAATGAGCAGTTCTTC. This codes for CASSTMTVGNEQFF. The J gene is TRBJ2-1, the V gene TRBV2; tentatively, D is TRBD1 (5 bases). There are 14 residues in the CDR3. Trimming left V 5 bases short and J 7 bases short, with 15 bases between. Germline V gives CDR1 SNHLY, CDR2 FYNNEI.